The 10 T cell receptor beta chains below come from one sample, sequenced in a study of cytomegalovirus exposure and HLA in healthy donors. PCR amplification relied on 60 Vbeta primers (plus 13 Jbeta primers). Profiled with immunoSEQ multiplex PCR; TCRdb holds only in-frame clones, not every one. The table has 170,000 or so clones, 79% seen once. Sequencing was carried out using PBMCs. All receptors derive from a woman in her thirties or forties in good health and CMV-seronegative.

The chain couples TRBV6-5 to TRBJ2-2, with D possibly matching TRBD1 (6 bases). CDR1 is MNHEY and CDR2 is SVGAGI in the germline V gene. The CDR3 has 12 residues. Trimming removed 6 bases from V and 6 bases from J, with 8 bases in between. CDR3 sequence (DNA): TGTGCCAGCAGCTCAGGGGCCGGGGAGCTGTTTTTT. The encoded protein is CASSSGAGELFF.

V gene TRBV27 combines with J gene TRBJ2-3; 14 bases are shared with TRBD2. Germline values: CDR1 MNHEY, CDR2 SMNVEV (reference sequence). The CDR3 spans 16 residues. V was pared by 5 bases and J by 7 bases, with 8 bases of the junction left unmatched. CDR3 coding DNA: TGTGCCAGCAGTACAGGACTAGCGGGGGGCAGGAATACGCAGTATTTT. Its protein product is CASSTGLAGGRNTQYF.

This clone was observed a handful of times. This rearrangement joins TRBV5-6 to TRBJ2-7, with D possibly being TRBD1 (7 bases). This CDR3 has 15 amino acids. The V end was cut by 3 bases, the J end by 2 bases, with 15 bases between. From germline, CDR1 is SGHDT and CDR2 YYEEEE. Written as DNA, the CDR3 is TGTGCCAGCAGCTATGGGGGGACAGCAACCTACGAGCAGTACTTC. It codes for CASSYGGTATYEQYF.

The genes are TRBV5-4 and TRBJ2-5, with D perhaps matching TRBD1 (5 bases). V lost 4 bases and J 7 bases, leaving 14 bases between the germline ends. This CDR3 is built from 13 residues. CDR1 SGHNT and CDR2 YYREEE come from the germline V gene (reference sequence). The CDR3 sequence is CASSRRRDATQYF. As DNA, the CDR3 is TGTGCCAGCAGCAGACGCAGGGATGCGACCCAGTACTTC.

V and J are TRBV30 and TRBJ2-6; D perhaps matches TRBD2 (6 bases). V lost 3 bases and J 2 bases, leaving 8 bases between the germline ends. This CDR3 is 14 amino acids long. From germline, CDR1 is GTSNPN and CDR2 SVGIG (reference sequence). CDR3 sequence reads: CAWRTSPGANVLTF. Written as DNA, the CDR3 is TGTGCCTGGAGGACTAGTCCTGGGGCCAACGTCCTGACTTTC.

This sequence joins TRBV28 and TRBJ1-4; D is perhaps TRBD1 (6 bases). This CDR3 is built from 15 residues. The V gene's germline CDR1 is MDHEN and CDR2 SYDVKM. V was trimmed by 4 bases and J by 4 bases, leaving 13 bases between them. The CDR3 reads CASSWGGGFNEKLFF. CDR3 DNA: TGTGCCAGCAGTTGGGGTGGGGGCTTTAATGAAAAACTGTTTTTT.

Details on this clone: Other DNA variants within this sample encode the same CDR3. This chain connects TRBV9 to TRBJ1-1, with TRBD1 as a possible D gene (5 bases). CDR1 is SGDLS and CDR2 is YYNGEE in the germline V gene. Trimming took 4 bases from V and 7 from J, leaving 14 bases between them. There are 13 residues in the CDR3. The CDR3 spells CASSSGTGIEAFF. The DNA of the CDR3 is TGTGCCAGCAGCTCAGGGACTGGGATTGAAGCTTTCTTT.

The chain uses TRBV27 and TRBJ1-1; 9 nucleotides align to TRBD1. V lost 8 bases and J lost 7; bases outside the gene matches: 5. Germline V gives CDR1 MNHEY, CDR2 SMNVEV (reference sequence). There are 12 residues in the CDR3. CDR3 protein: CASEGQGLEAFF. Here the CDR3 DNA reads TGTGCCAGCGAGGGACAGGGACTTGAAGCTTTCTTT.

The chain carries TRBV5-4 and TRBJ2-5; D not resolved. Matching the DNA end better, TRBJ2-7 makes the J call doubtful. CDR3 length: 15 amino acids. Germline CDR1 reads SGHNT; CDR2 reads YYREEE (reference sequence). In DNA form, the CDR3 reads TGTGCCAGCAGCTCCGGGTCCTCTATTTTTTACGAGCAGTACTTC. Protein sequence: CASSSGSSIFYEQYF.

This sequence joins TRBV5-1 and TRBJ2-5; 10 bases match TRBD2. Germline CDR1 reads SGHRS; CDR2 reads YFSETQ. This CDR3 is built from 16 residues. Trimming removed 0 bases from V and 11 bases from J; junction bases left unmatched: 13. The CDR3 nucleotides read TGCGCCAGCAGCTTGGGATGGACTAGCGGAAGTACGGGGCAGTACTTC. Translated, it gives CASSLGWTSGSTGQYF. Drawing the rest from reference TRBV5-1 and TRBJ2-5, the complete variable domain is KAGVTQTPRYLIKTRGQQVTLSCSPISGHRSVSWYQQTPGQGLQFLFEYFSETQRNKGNFPGRFSGRQFSNSRSEMNVSTLELGDSALYLCASSLGWTSGSTGQYFGPGTRLLVL.